This T cell receptor (beta chain) was sequenced during a study of CD8+ T cells in alopecia areata. With 6 bases clipped from V and 0 bases from J, the junction kept 6 bases outside the gene matches. Germline values: CDR1 WSHSY, CDR2 SAAADI. This CDR3 has 16 amino acids. As regards this clone: Its antigen remains unidentified.

Extraction and reverse transcription of RNA yielded cDNA as the sequencing template. Repertoires were generated with immunoSEQ multiplex PCR, while TCRdb's copy carries only in-frame clones and drops some. Among fewer than 250,000 clones, approximately 67% were seen once, and the ten largest hold approximately 1.4%. Treatment: oral pan-JAK inhibitor, 5-10 mg twice daily. Study-level results: Links between baseline CD8+ expansion and response need larger treated cohorts.

The source of this sequence is a human donor with alopecia areata. This specimen was CD4+ T cells sorted from blood, taken around week 50, from a patient treated with tofacitinib. This chain connects TRBV10-2 to TRBJ1-1; TRBD1 matches 11 bases. CDR3 coding DNA: TGCGCCAGCAGCGGGGACAGGGGGGGAATGAACACTGAAGCTTTCTTT. Encoded protein: CASSGDRGGMNTEAFF.